This entry lists 32 T cell receptor beta chains sequenced from one sample in a study of identifying expanded T cells in peripheral blood. Method: immunoSEQ multiplex PCR; TCRdb's copy keeps in-frame clones and lacks some. The table lists over 90,000 clones, 88% of them singletons. Sequences were obtained from blood. The receptors here all came from a person between 18 and 75 years old in good health.

The V call is TRBV7-2, the J call TRBJ1-1; TRBD1 is a possible D gene (5 bases). Germline V gene lookup returns CDR1 SGHTA and CDR2 FQGNSA. V lost 1 base, J lost 7 bases, and 13 bases lay in between. The CDR3 spans 14 residues. The CDR3: CASSLVVYGGEAFF. The CDR3 DNA is TGTGCCAGCAGCTTAGTGGTATACGGGGGTGAAGCTTTCTTT.

The rearrangement uses TRBV19 and TRBJ2-2, with D possibly matching TRBD1 (7 bases). Trimming pared 5 bases from V and 0 bases from J, leaving 10 bases between. CDR1 LNHDA and CDR2 SQIVND come from the germline V gene (reference sequence). This CDR3 is 15 amino acids long. The DNA of the CDR3 is TGTGCCAGTAGTGCGGGACAGACGAACACCGGGGAGCTGTTTTTT. Amino acids: CASSAGQTNTGELFF.

With respect to this clone: Within the sample, other DNA sequences also encode this same CDR3. V and J are TRBV7-8 and TRBJ2-5; 9 bases match TRBD2. This CDR3 spans 15 amino acids. From germline, CDR1 is SGHVS and CDR2 FQNEAQ. The junction had 5 bases not matched to a gene; V was cut back by 1 base and J by 5 bases. The CDR3 loop is CASSLVRTSVETQYF. The CDR3 nucleotides are TGTGCCAGCAGCTTAGTTAGGACTAGCGTTGAGACCCAGTACTTC.

The V gene is TRBV5-1, the J gene TRBJ1-3; D ambiguous. V was shortened by 4 bases and J by 4 bases, with 9 bases between the two germline ends. This CDR3 contains 13 residues. CDR1 and CDR2 from the germline V gene are SGHRS and YFSETQ. The CDR3 DNA sequence: TGCGCCAGCAGCCCGGATAACGGAAACACCATATATTTT. This codes for CASSPDNGNTIYF.

The rearrangement joins TRBV18 to TRBJ1-1; unclear D gene. Looked up from germline, CDR1 is KGHSH and CDR2 is LQKENI. The CDR3 is 13 residues long. With 3 bases removed from V and 1 base from J, the gap between germline ends came to 6 bases. The CDR3 spells CASSPIANTEAFF. The CDR3, as DNA: TGTGCCAGCTCACCGATAGCGAACACTGAAGCTTTCTTT.

This clone was seen only a few times. The V gene is TRBV19, the J gene TRBJ1-5; D is possibly TRBD1 (6 bases). Germline values: CDR1 LNHDA, CDR2 SQIVND (reference sequence). V gave up 4 bases and J gave up 0 bases, with 22 bases separating them. The CDR3 totals 19 residues. CDR3: CASSKGGQSTEHSNQPQHF. The CDR3 nucleotides read TGTGCCAGTAGTAAGGGGGGCCAGTCGACAGAACATAGCAATCAGCCCCAGCATTTT.

Here the CDR3 reads CATLGQSQETQYF. The CDR3 DNA sequence: TGTGCCACCCTCGGACAGTCCCAAGAGACCCAGTACTTC. The V gene is TRBV2, the J gene TRBJ2-5, with TRBD1 as a possible D gene (6 bases). The V end lost 10 bases, the J end lost 1 base, and 13 bases lay between the germline ends. This CDR3 contains 13 residues. From germline, CDR1 is SNHLY and CDR2 FYNNEI.

V is TRBV7-3 and J is TRBJ1-5; D is uncertain. Deletions cut 5 bases from V and 11 bases from J, with 28 bases between. This CDR3 is 17 amino acids long. Germline V gene data show CDR1 as SGHTA and CDR2 as FQGTGA. CDR3 sequence (DNA): TGTGCCAGCAGCCGATTTAACAACCCAGGTTCTTATATGTCCCAGCATTTT. It specifies CASSRFNNPGSYMSQHF.

V and J are TRBV18 and TRBJ1-5, with TRBD1 matching over 9 bases. There are 16 residues in the CDR3. Germline CDR1 reads KGHSH; CDR2 reads LQKENI. J lost 1 base, V lost 2 bases, and 3 bases had no gene match. The CDR3 reads CASSPGTGISNQPQHF. The CDR3 DNA is TGTGCCAGCTCACCAGGGACAGGGATAAGCAATCAGCCCCAGCATTTT.

The chain carries TRBV19 and TRBJ2-6; D may be TRBD1 (5 bases). The CDR3 runs 17 residues. V shed 3 bases and J shed 0 bases, with 12 bases lying between them. Germline V CDR1 and CDR2: LNHDA, SQIVND (reference sequence). The CDR3 bases are TGTGCCAGTAGTATTCTGGGGCTAGACTCTGGGGCCAACGTCCTGACTTTC. Translated, it gives CASSILGLDSGANVLTF. The variable domain in full, completed from reference TRBV19 and TRBJ2-6, reads DGGITQSPKYLFRKEGQNVTLSCEQNLNHDAMYWYRQDPGQGLRLIYYSQIVNDFQKGDIAEGYSVSREKKESFPLTVTSAQKNPTAFYLCASSILGLDSGANVLTFGAGSRLTVL.

This chain connects TRBV19 to TRBJ1-1; TRBD1 aligns across 9 bases. The CDR3 sequence is 15 residues long. Trimming took 3 bases from V and 1 from J; bases not matched to a gene: 3. CDR1 and CDR2 (germline): LNHDA, SQIVND (reference sequence). CDR3: CASSMGQGRNTEAFF. CDR3 bases: TGTGCCAGTAGTATGGGACAGGGAAGGAACACTGAAGCTTTCTTT. Supplemented by reference TRBV19 and TRBJ1-1, the full variable domain reads DGGITQSPKYLFRKEGQNVTLSCEQNLNHDAMYWYRQDPGQGLRLIYYSQIVNDFQKGDIAEGYSVSREKKESFPLTVTSAQKNPTAFYLCASSMGQGRNTEAFFGQGTRLTVV.

The chain combines TRBV5-1 with TRBJ2-1; possible D gene TRBD2, 6 bases. The CDR3 has 13 residues. The V end was cut by 4 bases, the J end by 6 bases, with 11 bases between. Germline V CDR1 and CDR2: SGHRS, YFSETQ. CDR3 DNA: TGCGCCAGCAGCCCGGATAGCGGCAATGAGCAGTTCTTC. It specifies CASSPDSGNEQFF.

The rearrangement joins TRBV30 to TRBJ2-1; D gene unclear. Deletions cut 0 bases from V and 9 bases from J, with 9 bases between. The CDR3 runs 12 residues. Germline assignment: CDR1 GTSNPN and CDR2 SVGIG (reference sequence). Here the CDR3 reads CAWSVRWGEQFF. The CDR3 nucleotides are TGTGCCTGGAGTGTACGGTGGGGTGAGCAGTTCTTC.

The chain links TRBV9 to TRBJ2-1, with D perhaps matching TRBD1 (6 bases). CDR3 size: 15 residues. V was cut by 3 bases and J by 4 bases, with 14 bases left in between. From germline, CDR1 is SGDLS and CDR2 YYNGEE. The CDR3 DNA is TGTGCCAGCAGCGAAGCAGGGGCCCCTTACAATGAGCAGTTCTTC. Translating gives CASSEAGAPYNEQFF.

CDR3 nucleotide sequence: TGTGCCAGTAGTACTCAGGGTGGGACTGAAGCTTTCTTT. Its translation: CASSTQGGTEAFF. This chain links TRBV19 with TRBJ1-1, with D possibly matching TRBD1 (5 bases). The CDR3 totals 13 residues. Trimming removed 4 bases from V and 5 bases from J, with 11 bases in between. From germline, CDR1 is LNHDA and CDR2 SQIVND (reference sequence).

The chain uses TRBV11-1 and TRBJ1-2; D is unresolved. Germline V lookup: CDR1 SGHAT, CDR2 FQDESV (reference sequence). The CDR3 covers 14 residues. V was clipped by 3 bases and J by 4 bases, with 12 bases between them. The CDR3 here is CASSLDFGGYGYTF. CDR3 DNA sequence: TGTGCCAGCAGCTTGGACTTTGGTGGCTATGGCTACACCTTC.

The chain has TRBV5-1 and TRBJ2-2; 7 nucleotides align to TRBD2. Germline CDR1 is SGHRS and CDR2 is YFSETQ. The J segment lost 1 base and the V segment lost 2 bases, leaving 2 bases of the junction unmatched. The CDR3 is 15 amino acids. The CDR3 nucleotides read TGCGCCAGCAGCTTAACGGGGGGGAACACCGGGGAGCTGTTTTTT. This encodes CASSLTGGNTGELFF.

The chain employs TRBV6-1 and TRBJ1-1; D not resolved. CDR1 is MNHNS and CDR2 is SASEGT in the germline V gene. V shed 8 bases and J shed 6 bases, with 22 bases lying between them. This CDR3 spans 15 amino acids. CDR3 sequence reads: CASFRSTGFLAEAFF. In nucleotides, the CDR3 is TGTGCCAGCTTCCGCTCCACGGGGTTTTTGGCTGAAGCTTTCTTT.

Regarding this clone: This same CDR3 is encoded by further DNA sequences in the sample. The chain combines TRBV7-9 with TRBJ2-1; no reliable D call. From germline, CDR1 is SEHNR and CDR2 FQNEAQ (reference sequence). V lost 1 base and J 1 base, leaving 8 bases between the germline ends. This CDR3 has 15 amino acids. The CDR3 loop reads CASSLDGSSYNEQFF. The CDR3 bases are TGTGCCAGCAGCTTAGACGGCTCGTCCTACAATGAGCAGTTCTTC.

The chain has TRBV10-3 and TRBJ1-4; 8 bases map to TRBD1. The CDR3 runs to 14 residues. Germline values: CDR1 ENHRY, CDR2 SYGVKD. The V and J ends lost 11 bases and 10 bases, in that order; junction bases with no gene match: 15. The CDR3: CASHESDRVAKLFF. In nucleotides, the CDR3 is TGTGCCTCCCACGAGTCGGACAGGGTGGCAAAACTGTTTTTT.

V is TRBV19 and J is TRBJ1-2; D may be TRBD1 (5 bases). V shed 3 bases and J shed 3 bases, with 5 bases lying between them. CDR3 length: 12 amino acids. Germline V lookup: CDR1 LNHDA, CDR2 SQIVND (reference sequence). CDR3 region: CASSIRDYGYTF. Written as DNA, the CDR3 is TGTGCCAGTAGTATCAGGGACTATGGCTACACCTTC.

The chain has TRBV6-1 and TRBJ1-1; TRBD1 might be the D (5 bases). V was trimmed by 6 bases and J by 4 bases, leaving 12 bases between them. Looked up from germline, CDR1 is MNHNS and CDR2 is SASEGT. The CDR3 loop spans 13 amino acids. CDR3 loop: CASSREQATEAFF. CDR3 nucleotides: TGTGCCAGCAGCAGGGAACAGGCCACTGAAGCTTTCTTT.

The CDR3 DNA reads as TGTGCCAGCAGGATGGAGGACGGGGAGCTGTTTTTT. Amino acid sequence: CASRMEDGELFF. The chain has TRBV2 and TRBJ2-2; the D gene is possibly TRBD2 (5 bases). The germline V and J ends were trimmed by 6 bases and 7 bases, with 9 bases remaining between them. This CDR3 is 12 amino acids long. Per the germline V gene, CDR1 is SNHLY and CDR2 is FYNNEI.

The count of this clone is one. The chain joins TRBV6-1 to TRBJ2-1; weak D call: TRBD2 (6 bases). There are 17 residues in the CDR3. V gave up 4 bases and J gave up 7 bases, with 23 bases separating them. Germline V gives CDR1 MNHNS, CDR2 SASEGT. CDR3 residues: CASSARGGGTNLNEQFF. CDR3 sequence (DNA): TGTGCCAGCAGTGCCCGGGGAGGTGGGACGAATTTGAATGAGCAGTTCTTC.

V gene TRBV18 combines with J gene TRBJ1-4, with D possibly being TRBD1 (5 bases). The CDR3 has 16 residues. Germline V lookup: CDR1 KGHSH, CDR2 LQKENI. Trimming left V 4 bases short and J 2 bases short, with 14 bases between. CDR3 bases: TGTGCCAGCTCACAGGCCCAGGGATTTACTAATGAAAAACTGTTTTTT. It yields the protein CASSQAQGFTNEKLFF.

V usage is TRBV6-1 and J usage is TRBJ1-4; perhaps TRBD1 as D (6 bases). The CDR3 is 13 amino acids. CDR1 MNHNS and CDR2 SASEGT come from the germline V gene. The germline V and J ends were trimmed by 9 bases and 4 bases, with 12 bases remaining between them. In DNA form, the CDR3 reads TGTGCCAGTCGACGGGACATTAATGAAAAACTGTTTTTT. The encoded protein is CASRRDINEKLFF.

This clone was counted a few times. The J gene is TRBJ2-7, the V gene TRBV6-1; 10 bases are a match to TRBD1. The CDR3 spans 14 residues. Germline lookup yields CDR1 MNHNS and CDR2 SASEGT. Trimming took 6 bases from V and 0 from J; bases not matched to a gene: 2. The CDR3 loop reads CASRGQGPSYEQYF. CDR3 nucleotides: TGTGCCAGCAGGGGACAGGGGCCCTCCTACGAGCAGTACTTC.

The genes are TRBV21-1 and TRBJ2-7; the table's D call, TRBD1, was not checked against the DNA. TRBV21-1 counts as a pseudogene. The CDR3 contains 13 residues. The CDR3 DNA is TGTGCCAGCAGCAACGGGCAGGGCCACGAGCAGTACTTC. It is translated as CASSNGQGHEQYF.

The chain couples TRBV11-3 to TRBJ2-5, with D tentatively TRBD1 (6 bases). V lost 5 bases to trimming and J lost 5 bases, with 18 bases between them. The germline CDR1 and CDR2 sequences are SGHNT and YENEEA. This CDR3 is 15 amino acids long. CDR3 sequence: CASSGRIGGGETQYF. The CDR3, as DNA: TGTGCCAGCAGCGGACGGATTGGTGGGGGCGAGACCCAGTACTTC.

The chain joins TRBV28 to TRBJ2-2; D is perhaps TRBD2 (6 bases). Per germline, CDR1 MDHEN and CDR2 SYDVKM. Between the trimmed V and J ends, which lost 3 bases and 4 bases, there was a span of 12 bases. The CDR3 runs to 15 residues. CDR3 loop: CASSFGQGGTGELFF. Here the CDR3 DNA reads TGTGCCAGCAGTTTCGGGCAGGGAGGCACCGGGGAGCTGTTTTTT.

This chain connects TRBV7-2 to TRBJ2-7; 9 bases are shared with TRBD2. The CDR3 contains 15 residues. After removal of 3 bases from V and 3 bases from J, the junction contained 6 bases not matched to a gene. Germline lookup yields CDR1 SGHTA and CDR2 FQGNSA. For the CDR3, the DNA is TGTGCCAGCAGCTTGGTAGCGGGGGCCTTCTACGAGCAGTACTTC. Translation: CASSLVAGAFYEQYF.

J is TRBJ2-5 and V is TRBV6-1; TRBD2 aligns across 12 bases. Germline CDR1 and CDR2: MNHNS and SASEGT. This CDR3 is 14 amino acids long. The ends lost 8 bases at V and 6 bases at J; junction bases unmatched: 7. The CDR3 is CASYLAGGEQTQYF. The DNA of the CDR3 is TGTGCCAGCTACCTAGCGGGAGGGGAACAGACCCAGTACTTC.